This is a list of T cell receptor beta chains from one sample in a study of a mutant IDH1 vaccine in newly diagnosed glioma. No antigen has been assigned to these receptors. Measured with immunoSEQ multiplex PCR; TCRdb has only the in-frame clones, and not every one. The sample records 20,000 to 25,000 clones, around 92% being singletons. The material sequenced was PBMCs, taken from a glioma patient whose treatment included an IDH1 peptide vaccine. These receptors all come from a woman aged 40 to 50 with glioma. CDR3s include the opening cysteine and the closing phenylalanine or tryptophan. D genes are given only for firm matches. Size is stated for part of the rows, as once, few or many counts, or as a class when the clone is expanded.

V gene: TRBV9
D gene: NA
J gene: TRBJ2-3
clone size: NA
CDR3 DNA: TGTGCCAGCAGTAAAATGGGGGGACTCCTATATGCAGATACGCAGTATTTT
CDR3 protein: CASSKMGGLLYADTQYF

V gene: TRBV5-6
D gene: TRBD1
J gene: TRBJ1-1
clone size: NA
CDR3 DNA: TGTGCCAGCAGCTGGAGACAGGGTGAATACACTGAAGCTTTCTTT
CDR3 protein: CASSWRQGEYTEAFF

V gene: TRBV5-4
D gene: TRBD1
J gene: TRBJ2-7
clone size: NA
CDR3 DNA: TGTGCCAGCAGTCTCACGGGACAGGGAGACTACGAGCAGTACTTC
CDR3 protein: CASSLTGQGDYEQYF

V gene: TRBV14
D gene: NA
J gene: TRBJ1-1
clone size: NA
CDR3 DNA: TGTGCCAGCAGCCAAGTTCTTTCTGTGAACACTGAAGCTTTCTTT
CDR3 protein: CASSQVLSVNTEAFF

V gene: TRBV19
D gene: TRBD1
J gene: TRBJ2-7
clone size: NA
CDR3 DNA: TGTGCCAGTAGTATCCCCGGGCAGGGGGCGACTGTGCAGTACTTC
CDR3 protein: CASSIPGQGATVQYF

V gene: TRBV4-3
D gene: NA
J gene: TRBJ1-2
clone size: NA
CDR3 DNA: TGCGCCAGCAGCCAAGAGATGGGGGGGGGCTATGGCTACACCTTC
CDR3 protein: CASSQEMGGGYGYTF

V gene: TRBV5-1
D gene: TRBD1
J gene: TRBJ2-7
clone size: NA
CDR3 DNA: TGCGCCAGTCAGACCGGGCACCGGGACAGCTCCTACGAGCAGTACTTC
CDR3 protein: CASQTGHRDSSYEQYF

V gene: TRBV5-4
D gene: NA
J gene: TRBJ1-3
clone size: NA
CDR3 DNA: TGTGCCAGCACCGGGACCGGAGGATCTGGAAACACCATATATTTT
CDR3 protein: CASTGTGGSGNTIYF

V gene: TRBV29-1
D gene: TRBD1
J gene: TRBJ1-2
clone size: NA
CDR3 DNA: TGCAGCGTCAGACAGGGGGGCTATGGCTACACCTTC
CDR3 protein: CSVRQGGYGYTF

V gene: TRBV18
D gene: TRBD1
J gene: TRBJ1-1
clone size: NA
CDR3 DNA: TGTGCCAGCTCACCACCCGACAGGGGGTACACTGAAGCTTTCTTT
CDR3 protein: CASSPPDRGYTEAFF

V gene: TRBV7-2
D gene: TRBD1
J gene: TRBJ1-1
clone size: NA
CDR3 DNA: TGTGCCAGCAGCAGCTACAGGGGGCGGAACACTGAAGCTTTCTTT
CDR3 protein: CASSSYRGRNTEAFF

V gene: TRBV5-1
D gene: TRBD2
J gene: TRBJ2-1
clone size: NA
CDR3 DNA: TGCGCCAGGTCACTAGCGGGAGACTTATATGAGCAGTTCTTC
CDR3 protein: CARSLAGDLYEQFF

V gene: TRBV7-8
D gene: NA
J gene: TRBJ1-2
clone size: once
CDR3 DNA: TGTGCCAGCAGCTTAGGGCACCCTAGCGCCTATGGCTACACCTTC
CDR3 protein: CASSLGHPSAYGYTF

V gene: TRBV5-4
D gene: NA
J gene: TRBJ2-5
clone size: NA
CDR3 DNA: TGTGCCAGCAGCTTGGGCCAGCAAGAGACCCAGTACTTC
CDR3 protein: CASSLGQQETQYF

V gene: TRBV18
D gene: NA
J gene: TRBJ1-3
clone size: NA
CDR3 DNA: TGTGCCAGCTCACCGAGAGCGGACCTCGGAAACACCATATATTTT
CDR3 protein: CASSPRADLGNTIYF

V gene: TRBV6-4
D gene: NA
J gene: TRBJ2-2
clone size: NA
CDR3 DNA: TGTGCCAGCAGCGGGGGGCCGACCGGGGAGCTGTTTTTT
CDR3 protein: CASSGGPTGELFF

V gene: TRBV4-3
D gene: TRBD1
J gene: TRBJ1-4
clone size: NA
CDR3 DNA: TGCGCCAGCAGCCCTACGACAGGGCGAGGCGAAAAACTGTTTTTT
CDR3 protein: CASSPTTGRGEKLFF

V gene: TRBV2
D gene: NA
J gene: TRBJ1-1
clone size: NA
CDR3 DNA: TGTGCCAGCAGTTCTCAGGGAGTGAACACTGAAGCTTTCTTT
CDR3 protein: CASSSQGVNTEAFF

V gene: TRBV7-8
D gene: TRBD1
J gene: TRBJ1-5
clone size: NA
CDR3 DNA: TGTGCCAGCAGCTCGCAGGGGGCAGTCAATCAGCCCCAGCATTTT
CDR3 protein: CASSSQGAVNQPQHF

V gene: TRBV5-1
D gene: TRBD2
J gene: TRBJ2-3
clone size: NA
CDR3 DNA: TGCGCCAGCAGCTACGGGGGGGGGTTCGATACGCAGTATTTT
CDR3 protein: CASSYGGGFDTQYF

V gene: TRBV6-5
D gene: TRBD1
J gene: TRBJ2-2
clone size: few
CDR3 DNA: TGTGCCAGTTACAGGGGGGTTTCAGCGACCGGGGAGCTGTTTTTT
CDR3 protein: CASYRGVSATGELFF

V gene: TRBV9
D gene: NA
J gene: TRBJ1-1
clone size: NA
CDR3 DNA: TGTGCCAGCAGCCCAGGGTCGGCTAGGACTGAAGCTTTCTTT
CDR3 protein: CASSPGSARTEAFF

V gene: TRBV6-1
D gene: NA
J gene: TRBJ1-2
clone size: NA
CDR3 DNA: TGTGCCAGCAGTGAAAGTGGGGGGCTGTTTGGCTACACCTTC
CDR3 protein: CASSESGGLFGYTF

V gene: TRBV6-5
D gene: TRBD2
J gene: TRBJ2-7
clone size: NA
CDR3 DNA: TGTGCCAGCAGTTACCTAGCGGGAGGGCCCTACGAGCAGTACTTC
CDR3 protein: CASSYLAGGPYEQYF

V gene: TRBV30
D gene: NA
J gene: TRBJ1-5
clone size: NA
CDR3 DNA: TGTGCCTGCCACAGATGCCTTTATCATAGCAATCAGCCCCAGCATTTT
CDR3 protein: CACHRCLYHSNQPQHF

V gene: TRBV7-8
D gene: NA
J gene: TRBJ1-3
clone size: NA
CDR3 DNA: TGTGCCAGCAGCTTATCCCAGTACCTCTCTGGAAACACCATATATTTT
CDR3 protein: CASSLSQYLSGNTIYF

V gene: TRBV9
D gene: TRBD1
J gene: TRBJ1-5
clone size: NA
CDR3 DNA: TGTGCCAGCAGCGACGGACAGGTTAATCAGCCCCAGCATTTT
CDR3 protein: CASSDGQVNQPQHF

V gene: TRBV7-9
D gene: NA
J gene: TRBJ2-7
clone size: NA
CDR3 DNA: TGTGCCAGCAGCTTAGGCGGACAGATCGAGCAGTACTTC
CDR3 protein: CASSLGGQIEQYF

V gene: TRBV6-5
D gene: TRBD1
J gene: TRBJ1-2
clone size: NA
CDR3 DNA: TGTGCCAGCAGCCTCAGGGGGGGCCCTCGGGGCTACACCTTC
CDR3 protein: CASSLRGGPRGYTF

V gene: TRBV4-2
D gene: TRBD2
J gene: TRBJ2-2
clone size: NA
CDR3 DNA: TGTGCCAGCAGCCGGATGGCCAGCGGGGGGCTTAACACCGGGGAGCTGTTTTTT
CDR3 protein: CASSRMASGGLNTGELFF

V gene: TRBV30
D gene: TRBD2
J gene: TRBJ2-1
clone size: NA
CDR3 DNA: TGTGCCTGGAGGGCTAGCGGGGGACTAGATGAGCAGTTCTTC
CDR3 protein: CAWRASGGLDEQFF

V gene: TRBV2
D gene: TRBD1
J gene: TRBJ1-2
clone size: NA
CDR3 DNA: TGTGCCAGCTCCCTCAGGGGGGGTTATGGCTACACCTTC
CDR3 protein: CASSLRGGYGYTF

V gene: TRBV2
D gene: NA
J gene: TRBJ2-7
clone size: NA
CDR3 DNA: TGTGCCAGCAGTGCCCAGACCTCCTACGAGCAGTACTTC
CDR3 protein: CASSAQTSYEQYF

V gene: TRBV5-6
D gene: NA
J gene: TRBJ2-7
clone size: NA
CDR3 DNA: TGTGCCAGCAGCTTAGGGACCCGAACCTACGAGCAGTACTTC
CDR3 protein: CASSLGTRTYEQYF

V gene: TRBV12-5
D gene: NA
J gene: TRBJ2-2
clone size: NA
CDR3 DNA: TGTGCTAGTGGTCCAGGAGACACCGGGGAGCTGTTTTTT
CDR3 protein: CASGPGDTGELFF

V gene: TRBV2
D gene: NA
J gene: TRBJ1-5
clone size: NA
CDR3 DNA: TGTGCCAGCAACCAGGGCAATCAGCCCCAGCATTTT
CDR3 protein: CASNQGNQPQHF

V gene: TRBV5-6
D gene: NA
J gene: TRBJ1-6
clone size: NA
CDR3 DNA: TGTGCCAGCAGCTTCGGGGGCTATAATTCACCCCTCCACTTT
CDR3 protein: CASSFGGYNSPLHF

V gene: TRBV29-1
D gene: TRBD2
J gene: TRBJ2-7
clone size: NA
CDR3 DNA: TGCAGCGTTGAAGAGGGAGGGCTACCCTACGAGCAGTACTTC
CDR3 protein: CSVEEGGLPYEQYF

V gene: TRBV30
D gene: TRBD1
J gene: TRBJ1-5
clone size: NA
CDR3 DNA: TGTGCCTACGCTGGGGTTACAGGGGGTAATCAGCCCCAGCATTTT
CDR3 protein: CAYAGVTGGNQPQHF

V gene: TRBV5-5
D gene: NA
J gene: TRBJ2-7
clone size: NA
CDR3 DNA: TGTGCCAGCAGCCTCGGGCAGTTCACCTACGAGCAGTACTTC
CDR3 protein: CASSLGQFTYEQYF

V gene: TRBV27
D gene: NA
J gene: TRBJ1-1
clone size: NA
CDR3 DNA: TGTGCCAGCAGTTTGTCCCGACAGGCCAGAAGTGGGGTCGGGGCCATGAACACTGAAGCTTTCTTT
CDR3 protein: CASSLSRQARSGVGAMNTEAFF

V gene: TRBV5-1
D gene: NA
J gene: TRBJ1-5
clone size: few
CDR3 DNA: TGCGCCAGCAGCTTGAAAGGAGATAGCAATCAGCCCCAGCATTTT
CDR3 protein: CASSLKGDSNQPQHF

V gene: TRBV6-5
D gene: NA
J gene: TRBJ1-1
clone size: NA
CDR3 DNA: TGTGCCAGCAGGCGCACAGGGAACACTGAAGCTTTCTTT
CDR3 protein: CASRRTGNTEAFF

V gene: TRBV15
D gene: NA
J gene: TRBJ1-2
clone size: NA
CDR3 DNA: TGTGCCACCAGCAGGACAAGTTGGAAAGGCTACACCTTC
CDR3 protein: CATSRTSWKGYTF

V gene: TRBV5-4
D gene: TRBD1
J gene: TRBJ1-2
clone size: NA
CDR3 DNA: TGTGCCAGCAGCTCGGACAGGGGGACAGGGGGCTACACCTTC
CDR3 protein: CASSSDRGTGGYTF

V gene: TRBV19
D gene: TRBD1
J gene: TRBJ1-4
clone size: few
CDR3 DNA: TGTGCCAGTAGTATGGACAGGGGCGGTGAAAAACTGTTTTTT
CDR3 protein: CASSMDRGGEKLFF

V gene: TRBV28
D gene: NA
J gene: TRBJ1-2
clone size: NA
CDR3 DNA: TGTGCCAGCAGTTTAGGGGCCTCTAGGGGCTACACCTTC
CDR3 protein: CASSLGASRGYTF

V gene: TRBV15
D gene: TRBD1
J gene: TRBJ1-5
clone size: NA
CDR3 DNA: TGTGCCACCAGCCCCAGGGGGACATCCGGCAATCAGCCCCAGCATTTT
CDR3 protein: CATSPRGTSGNQPQHF